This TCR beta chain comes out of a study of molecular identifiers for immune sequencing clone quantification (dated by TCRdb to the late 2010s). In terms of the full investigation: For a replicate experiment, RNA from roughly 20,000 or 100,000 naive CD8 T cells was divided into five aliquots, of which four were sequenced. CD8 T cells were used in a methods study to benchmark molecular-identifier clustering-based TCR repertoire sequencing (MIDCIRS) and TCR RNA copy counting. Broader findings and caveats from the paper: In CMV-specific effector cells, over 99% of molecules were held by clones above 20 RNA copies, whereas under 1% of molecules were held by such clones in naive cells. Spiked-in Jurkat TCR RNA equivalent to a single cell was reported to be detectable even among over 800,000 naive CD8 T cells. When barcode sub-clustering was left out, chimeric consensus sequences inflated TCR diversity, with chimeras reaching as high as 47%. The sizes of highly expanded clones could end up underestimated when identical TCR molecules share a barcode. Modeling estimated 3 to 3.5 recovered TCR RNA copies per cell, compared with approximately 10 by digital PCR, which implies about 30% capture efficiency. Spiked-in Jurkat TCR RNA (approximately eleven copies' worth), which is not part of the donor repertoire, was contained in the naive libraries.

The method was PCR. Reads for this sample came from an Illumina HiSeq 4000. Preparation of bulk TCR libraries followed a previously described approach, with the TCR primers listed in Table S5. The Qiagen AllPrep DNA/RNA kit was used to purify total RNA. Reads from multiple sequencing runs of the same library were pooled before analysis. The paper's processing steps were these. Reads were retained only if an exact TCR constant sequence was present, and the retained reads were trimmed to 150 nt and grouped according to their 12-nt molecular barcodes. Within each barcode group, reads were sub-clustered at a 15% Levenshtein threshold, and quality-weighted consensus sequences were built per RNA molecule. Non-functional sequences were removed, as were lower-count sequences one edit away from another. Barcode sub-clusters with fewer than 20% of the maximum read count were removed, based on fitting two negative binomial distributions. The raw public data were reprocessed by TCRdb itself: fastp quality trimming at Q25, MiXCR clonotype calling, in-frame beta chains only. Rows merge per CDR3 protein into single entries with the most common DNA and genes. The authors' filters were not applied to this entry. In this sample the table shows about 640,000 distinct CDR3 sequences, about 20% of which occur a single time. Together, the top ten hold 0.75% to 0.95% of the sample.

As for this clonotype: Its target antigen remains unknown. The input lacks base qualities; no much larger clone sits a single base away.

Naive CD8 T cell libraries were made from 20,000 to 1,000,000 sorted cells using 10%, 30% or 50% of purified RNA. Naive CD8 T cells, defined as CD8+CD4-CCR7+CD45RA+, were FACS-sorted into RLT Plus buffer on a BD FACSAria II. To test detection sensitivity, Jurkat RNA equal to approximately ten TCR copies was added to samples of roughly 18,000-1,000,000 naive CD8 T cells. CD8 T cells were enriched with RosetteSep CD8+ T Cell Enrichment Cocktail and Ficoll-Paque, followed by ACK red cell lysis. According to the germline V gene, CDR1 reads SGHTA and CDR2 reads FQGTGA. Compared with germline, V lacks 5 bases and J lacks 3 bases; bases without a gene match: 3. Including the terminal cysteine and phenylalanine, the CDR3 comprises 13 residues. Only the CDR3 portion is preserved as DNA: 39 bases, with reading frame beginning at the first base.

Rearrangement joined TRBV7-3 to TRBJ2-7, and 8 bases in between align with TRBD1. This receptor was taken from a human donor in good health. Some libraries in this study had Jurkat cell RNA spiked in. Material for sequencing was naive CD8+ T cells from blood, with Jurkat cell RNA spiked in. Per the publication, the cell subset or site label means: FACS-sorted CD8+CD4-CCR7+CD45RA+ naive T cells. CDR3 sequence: CASSTDRDYEQYF. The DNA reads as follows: TGTGCCAGCAGCACGGACAGGGACTACGAGCAGTACTTC.